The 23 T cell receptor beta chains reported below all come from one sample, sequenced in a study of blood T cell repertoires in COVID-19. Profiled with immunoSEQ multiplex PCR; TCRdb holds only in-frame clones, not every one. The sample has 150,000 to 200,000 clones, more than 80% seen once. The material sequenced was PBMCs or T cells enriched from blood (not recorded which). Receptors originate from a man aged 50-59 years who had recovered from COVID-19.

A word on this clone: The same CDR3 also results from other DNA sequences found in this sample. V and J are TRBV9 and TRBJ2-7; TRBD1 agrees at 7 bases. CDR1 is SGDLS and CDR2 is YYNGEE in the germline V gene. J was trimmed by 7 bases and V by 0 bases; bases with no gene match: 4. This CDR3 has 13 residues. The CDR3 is CASSVGQGREQYF. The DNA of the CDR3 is TGTGCCAGCAGCGTAGGACAGGGTCGTGAGCAGTACTTC.

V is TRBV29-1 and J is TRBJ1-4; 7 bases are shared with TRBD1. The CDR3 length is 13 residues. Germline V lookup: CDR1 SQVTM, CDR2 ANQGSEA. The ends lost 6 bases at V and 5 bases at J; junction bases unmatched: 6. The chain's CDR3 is CSVKTGSNEKLFF. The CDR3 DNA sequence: TGCAGCGTGAAGACAGGGTCCAATGAAAAACTGTTTTTT.

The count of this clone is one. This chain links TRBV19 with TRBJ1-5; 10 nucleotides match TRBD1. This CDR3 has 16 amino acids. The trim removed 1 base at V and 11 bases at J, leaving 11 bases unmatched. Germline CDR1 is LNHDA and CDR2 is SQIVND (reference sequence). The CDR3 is CASSIVRGTGDLTQHF. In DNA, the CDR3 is TGTGCCAGTAGTATAGTACGAGGGACAGGGGATTTGACCCAGCATTTT.

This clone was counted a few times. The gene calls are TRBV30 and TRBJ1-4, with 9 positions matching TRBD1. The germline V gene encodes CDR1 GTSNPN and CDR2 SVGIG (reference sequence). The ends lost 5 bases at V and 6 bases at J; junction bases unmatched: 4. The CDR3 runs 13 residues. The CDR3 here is CAWARDRDEKLFF. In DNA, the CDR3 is TGTGCCTGGGCACGGGACAGGGATGAAAAACTGTTTTTT.

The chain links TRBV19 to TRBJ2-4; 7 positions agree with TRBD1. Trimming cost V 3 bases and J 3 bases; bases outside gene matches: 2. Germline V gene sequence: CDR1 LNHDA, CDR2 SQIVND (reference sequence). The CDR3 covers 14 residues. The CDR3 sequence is CASSIYRGKNIQYF. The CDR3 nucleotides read TGTGCCAGTAGTATCTACAGGGGCAAAAACATTCAGTACTTC.

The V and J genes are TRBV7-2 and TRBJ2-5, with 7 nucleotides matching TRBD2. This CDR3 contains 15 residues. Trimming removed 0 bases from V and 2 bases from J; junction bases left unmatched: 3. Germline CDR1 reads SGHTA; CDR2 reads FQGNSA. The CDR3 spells CASSLAGGYQETQYF. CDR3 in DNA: TGTGCCAGCAGCTTAGCGGGGGGGTATCAAGAGACCCAGTACTTC.

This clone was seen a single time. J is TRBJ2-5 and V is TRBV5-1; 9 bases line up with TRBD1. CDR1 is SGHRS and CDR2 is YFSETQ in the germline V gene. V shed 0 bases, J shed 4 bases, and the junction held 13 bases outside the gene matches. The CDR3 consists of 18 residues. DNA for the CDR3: TGCGCCAGCAGCTTGGTGGGGGGACAGGGTAGGGAGGGAGAGACCCAGTACTTC. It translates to CASSLVGGQGREGETQYF.

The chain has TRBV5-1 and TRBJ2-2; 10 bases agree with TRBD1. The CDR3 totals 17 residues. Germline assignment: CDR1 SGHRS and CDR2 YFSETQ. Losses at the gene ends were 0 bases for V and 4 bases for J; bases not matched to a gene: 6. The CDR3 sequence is CASSLEYRTGGTGELFF. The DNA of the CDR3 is TGCGCCAGCAGCTTGGAGTATAGGACAGGGGGCACCGGGGAGCTGTTTTTT.

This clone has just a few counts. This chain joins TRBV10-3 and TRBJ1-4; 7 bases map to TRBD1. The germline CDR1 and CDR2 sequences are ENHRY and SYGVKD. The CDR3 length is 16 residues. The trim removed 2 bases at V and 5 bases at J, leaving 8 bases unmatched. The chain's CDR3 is CAISETTGTVNEKLFF. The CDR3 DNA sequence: TGTGCCATCAGTGAGACTACCGGGACAGTAAATGAAAAACTGTTTTTT.

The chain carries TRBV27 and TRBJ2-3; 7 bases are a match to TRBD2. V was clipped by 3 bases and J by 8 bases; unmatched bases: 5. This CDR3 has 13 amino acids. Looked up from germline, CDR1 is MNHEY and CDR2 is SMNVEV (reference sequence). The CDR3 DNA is TGTGCCAGCAGTTTCGGCAGGGAGGGTACGCAGTATTTT. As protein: CASSFGREGTQYF.

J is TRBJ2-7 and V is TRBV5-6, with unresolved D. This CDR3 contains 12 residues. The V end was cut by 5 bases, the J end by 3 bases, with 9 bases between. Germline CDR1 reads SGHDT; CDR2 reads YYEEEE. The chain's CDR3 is CASSMSGYEQYF. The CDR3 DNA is TGTGCCAGCAGTATGTCCGGCTACGAGCAGTACTTC.

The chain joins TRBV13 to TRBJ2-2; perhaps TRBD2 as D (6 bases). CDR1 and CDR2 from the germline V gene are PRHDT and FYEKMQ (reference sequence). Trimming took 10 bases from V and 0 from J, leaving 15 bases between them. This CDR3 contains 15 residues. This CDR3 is CATAERGTNTGELFF. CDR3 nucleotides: TGTGCCACCGCTGAACGGGGGACGAACACCGGGGAGCTGTTTTTT.

CDR3 residues: CASSRGTGAYEQYF. The CDR3 DNA reads as TGTGCCAGCAGTCGGGGGACAGGGGCCTACGAGCAGTACTTC. The chain recombines TRBV7-8 with TRBJ2-7, with 10 nucleotides matching TRBD1. The CDR3 covers 14 residues. The junction had 4 bases not matched to a gene; V was cut back by 6 bases and J by 2 bases. Germline loops: CDR1 SGHVS, CDR2 FQNEAQ.

CDR3 residues: CAWRVPKQRNTEAFF. The DNA for the CDR3 is TGTGCCTGGAGGGTCCCGAAACAGAGGAACACTGAAGCTTTCTTT. This sequence joins TRBV30 and TRBJ1-1, with D hard to call. V was pared by 3 bases and J by 1 base, with 15 bases between. This CDR3 contains 15 residues. The germline gives CDR1 GTSNPN, CDR2 SVGIG (reference sequence).

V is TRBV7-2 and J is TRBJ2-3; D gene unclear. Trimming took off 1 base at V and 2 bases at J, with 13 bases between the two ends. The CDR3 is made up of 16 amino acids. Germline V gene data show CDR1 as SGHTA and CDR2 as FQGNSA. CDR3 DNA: TGTGCCAGCAGCTTAGTTTTTTTTGGGCCCACAGATACGCAGTATTTT. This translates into CASSLVFFGPTDTQYF. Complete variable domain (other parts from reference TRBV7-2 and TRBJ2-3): GAGVSQSPSNKVTEKGKDVELRCDPISGHTALYWYRQSLGQGLEFLIYFQGNSAPDKSGLPSDRFSAERTGGSVSTLTIQRTQQEDSAVYLCASSLVFFGPTDTQYFGPGTRLTVL.

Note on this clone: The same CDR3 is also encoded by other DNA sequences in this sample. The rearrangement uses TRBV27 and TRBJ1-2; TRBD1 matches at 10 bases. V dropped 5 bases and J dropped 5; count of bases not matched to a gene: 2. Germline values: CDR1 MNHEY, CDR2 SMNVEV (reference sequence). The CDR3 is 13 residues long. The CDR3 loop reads CASSDRGQYGYTF. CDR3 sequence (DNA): TGTGCCAGCAGTGACAGGGGGCAGTATGGCTACACCTTC.

CDR3 protein: CASKGRVNEKLFF. In DNA, the CDR3 is TGTGCCAGTAAAGGGCGGGTTAATGAAAAACTGTTTTTT. The chain joins TRBV19 to TRBJ1-4; D unclear. The germline CDR1 and CDR2 sequences are LNHDA and SQIVND (reference sequence). Trimming pared 7 bases from V and 4 bases from J, leaving 10 bases between. The CDR3 spans 13 residues.

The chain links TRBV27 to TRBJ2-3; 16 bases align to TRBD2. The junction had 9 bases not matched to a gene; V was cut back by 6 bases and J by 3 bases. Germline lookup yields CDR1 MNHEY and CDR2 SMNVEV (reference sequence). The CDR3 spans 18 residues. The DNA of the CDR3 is TGTGCCAGCAGGCCAAAGGGACTAGCGGGGGGGCTAACAGATACGCAGTATTTT. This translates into CASRPKGLAGGLTDTQYF.

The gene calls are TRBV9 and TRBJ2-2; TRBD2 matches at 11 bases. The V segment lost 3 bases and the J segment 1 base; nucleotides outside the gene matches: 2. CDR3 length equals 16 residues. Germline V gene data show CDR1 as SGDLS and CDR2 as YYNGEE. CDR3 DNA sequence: TGTGCCAGCAGCGGTAGCGGGGGGGAGAACACCGGGGAGCTGTTTTTT. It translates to CASSGSGGENTGELFF.

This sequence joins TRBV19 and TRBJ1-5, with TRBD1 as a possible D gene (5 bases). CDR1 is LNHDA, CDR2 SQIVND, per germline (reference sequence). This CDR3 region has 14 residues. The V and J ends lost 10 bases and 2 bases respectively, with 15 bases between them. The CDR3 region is CATNMGRGNQPQHF. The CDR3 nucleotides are TGTGCCACCAACATGGGCAGGGGCAATCAGCCCCAGCATTTT.

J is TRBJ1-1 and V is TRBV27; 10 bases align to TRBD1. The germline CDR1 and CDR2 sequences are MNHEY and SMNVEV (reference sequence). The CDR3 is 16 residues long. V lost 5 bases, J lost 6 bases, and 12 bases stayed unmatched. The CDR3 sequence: CASSPHAGTGAPEAFF. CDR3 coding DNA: TGTGCCAGCAGTCCCCACGCCGGGACAGGGGCCCCTGAAGCTTTCTTT.

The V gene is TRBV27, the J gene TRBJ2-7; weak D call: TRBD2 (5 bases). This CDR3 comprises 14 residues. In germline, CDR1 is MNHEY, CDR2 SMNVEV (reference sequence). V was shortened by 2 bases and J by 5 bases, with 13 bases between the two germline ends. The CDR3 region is CASSLKRGPDEQYF. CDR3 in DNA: TGTGCCAGCAGTTTAAAGCGAGGGCCTGACGAGCAGTACTTC.

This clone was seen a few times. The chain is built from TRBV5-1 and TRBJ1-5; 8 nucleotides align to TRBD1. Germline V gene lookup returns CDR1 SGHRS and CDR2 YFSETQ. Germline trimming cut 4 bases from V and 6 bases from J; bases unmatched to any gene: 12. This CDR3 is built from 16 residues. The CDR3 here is CASSPHGQGTGQPQHF. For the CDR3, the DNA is TGCGCCAGCAGCCCTCACGGACAGGGAACGGGTCAGCCCCAGCATTTT.